The sequence of this TCR beta chain was determined in a study of blood T cell repertoires in COVID-19. On the study more broadly: In each case, the material was cDNA or gDNA derived from T cells, B-cell-depleted T cells, or PBMCs.

In the source study's methods: Reference gene primer amplification gave nucleated cell count estimates. Here immunoSEQ multiplex PCR was the method, and the copy in TCRdb shows in-frame clones only, minus some. For V, J and clone size, that table is used; D and trimming come from the DNA. The data hold 80,000 to 90,000 clones, with 70% to 90% observed a single time. The CDR3 length is 11 residues. Looked up from germline, CDR1 is SNHLY and CDR2 is FYNNEI. V was trimmed by 8 bases and J by 6 bases, leaving 9 bases between them. This sequence originates from a woman aged 80 or older with COVID-19, enrolled during active disease. Sequencing was carried out using peripheral blood. The rearrangement joins TRBV2 to TRBJ2-3; possible D gene TRBD1, 5 bases. The CDR3 here is CASGAYDTQYF. Written as DNA, the CDR3 is TGTGCCAGCGGGGCTTATGATACGCAGTATTTT.